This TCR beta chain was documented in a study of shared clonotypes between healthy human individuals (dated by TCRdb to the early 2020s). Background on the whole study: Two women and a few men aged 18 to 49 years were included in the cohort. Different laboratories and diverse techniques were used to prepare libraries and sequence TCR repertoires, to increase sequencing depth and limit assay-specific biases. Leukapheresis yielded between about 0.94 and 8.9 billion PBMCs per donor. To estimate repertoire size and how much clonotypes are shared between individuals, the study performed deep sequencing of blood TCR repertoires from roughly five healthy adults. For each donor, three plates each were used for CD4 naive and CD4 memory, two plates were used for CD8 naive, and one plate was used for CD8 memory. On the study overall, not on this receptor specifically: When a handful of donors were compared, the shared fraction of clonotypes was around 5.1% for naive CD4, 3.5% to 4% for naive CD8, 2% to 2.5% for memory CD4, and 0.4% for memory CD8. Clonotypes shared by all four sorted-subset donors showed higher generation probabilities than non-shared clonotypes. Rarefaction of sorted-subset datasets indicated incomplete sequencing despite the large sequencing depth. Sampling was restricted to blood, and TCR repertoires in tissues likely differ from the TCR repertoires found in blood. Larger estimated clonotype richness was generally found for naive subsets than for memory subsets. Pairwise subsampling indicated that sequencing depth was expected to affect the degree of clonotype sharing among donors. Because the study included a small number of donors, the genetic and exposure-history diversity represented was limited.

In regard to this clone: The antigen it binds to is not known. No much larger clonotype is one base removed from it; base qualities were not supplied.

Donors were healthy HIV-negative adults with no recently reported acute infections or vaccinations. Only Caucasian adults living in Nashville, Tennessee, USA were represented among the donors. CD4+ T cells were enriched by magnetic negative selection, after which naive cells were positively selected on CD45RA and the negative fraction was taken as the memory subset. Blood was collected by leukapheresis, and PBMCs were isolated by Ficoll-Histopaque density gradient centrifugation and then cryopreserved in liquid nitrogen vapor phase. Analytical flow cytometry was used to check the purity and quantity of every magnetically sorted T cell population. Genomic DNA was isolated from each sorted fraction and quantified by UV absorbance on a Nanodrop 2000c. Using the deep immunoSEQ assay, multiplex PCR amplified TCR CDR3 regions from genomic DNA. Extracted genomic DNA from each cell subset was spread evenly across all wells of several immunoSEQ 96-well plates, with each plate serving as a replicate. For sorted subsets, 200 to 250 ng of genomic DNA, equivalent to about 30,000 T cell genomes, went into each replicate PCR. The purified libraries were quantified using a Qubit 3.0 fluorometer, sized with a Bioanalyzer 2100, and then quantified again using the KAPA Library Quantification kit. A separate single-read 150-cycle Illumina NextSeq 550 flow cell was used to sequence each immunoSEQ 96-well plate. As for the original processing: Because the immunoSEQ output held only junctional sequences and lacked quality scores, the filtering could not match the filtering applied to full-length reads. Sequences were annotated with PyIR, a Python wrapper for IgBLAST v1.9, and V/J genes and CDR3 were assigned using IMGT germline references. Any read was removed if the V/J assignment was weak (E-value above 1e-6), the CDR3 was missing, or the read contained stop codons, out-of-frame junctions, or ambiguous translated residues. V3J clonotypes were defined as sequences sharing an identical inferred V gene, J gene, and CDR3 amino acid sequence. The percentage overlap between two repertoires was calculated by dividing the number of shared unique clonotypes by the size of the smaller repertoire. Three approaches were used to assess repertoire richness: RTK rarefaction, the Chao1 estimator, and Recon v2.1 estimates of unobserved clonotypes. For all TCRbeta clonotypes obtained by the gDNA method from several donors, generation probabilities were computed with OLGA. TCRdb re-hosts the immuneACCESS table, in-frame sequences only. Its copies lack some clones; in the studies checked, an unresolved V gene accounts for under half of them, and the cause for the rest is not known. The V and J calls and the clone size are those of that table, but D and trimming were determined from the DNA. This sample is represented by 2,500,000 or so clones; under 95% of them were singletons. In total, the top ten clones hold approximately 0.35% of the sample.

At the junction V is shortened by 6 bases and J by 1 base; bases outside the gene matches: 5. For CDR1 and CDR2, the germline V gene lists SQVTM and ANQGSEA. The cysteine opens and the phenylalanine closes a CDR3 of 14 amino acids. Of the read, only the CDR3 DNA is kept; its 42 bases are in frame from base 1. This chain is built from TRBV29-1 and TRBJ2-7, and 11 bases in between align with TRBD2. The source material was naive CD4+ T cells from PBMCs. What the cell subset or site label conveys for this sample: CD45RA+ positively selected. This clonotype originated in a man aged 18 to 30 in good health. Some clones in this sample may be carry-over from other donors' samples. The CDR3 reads CSVSSGRRSYEQYF. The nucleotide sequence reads TGCAGCGTCTCTAGCGGGAGGCGGTCCTACGAGCAGTACTTC.